The 24 T cell receptor beta chains below come from one sample, sequenced in a study of blood T cells in healthy people across ages. A second PCR of 7 to 11 cycles used a sample-barcoded 5' primer and a J-beta primer mix. Using its own MiXCR run on the 5' RACE reads, TCRdb lists one record per CDR3 protein. The sample has fewer than 2 million distinct CDR3 sequences; about 39% are singletons. What was sequenced was blood. These receptor sequences come from a human donor in good health.

The rearrangement links TRBV6-5 to TRBJ2-2, with 9 bases fitting TRBD1. Germline V gene lookup returns CDR1 MNHEY and CDR2 SVGAGI. The CDR3 covers 15 residues. Trimming at V came to 6 bases and at J to 5 bases, leaving 7 bases not matched to a gene. The CDR3 sequence: CASRHRGLGTGELFF. CDR3 nucleotide sequence: TGTGCCAGCAGGCACAGGGGGCTTGGAACCGGGGAGCTGTTTTTT.

The chain carries TRBV4-1 and TRBJ2-5; 11 bases line up with TRBD2. V was pared by 0 bases and J by 2 bases, with 8 bases of the junction left unmatched. This CDR3 has 18 amino acids. Germline V lookup: CDR1 MGHRA, CDR2 YSYEKL. The CDR3 region is CASSQDWATSGAQETQYF. The CDR3 DNA reads TGCGCCAGCAGCCAAGATTGGGCGACTAGCGGGGCTCAAGAGACCCAGTACTTC.

Regarding this clonotype: This may stem from a read error, because a much larger clone lies one nucleotide away. This chain links TRBV7-2 with TRBJ2-3; 10 positions match TRBD2. Germline loops: CDR1 SGHTA, CDR2 FQGNSA. CDR3 size: 15 residues. J was trimmed by 4 bases and V by 1 base; bases with no gene match: 2. The CDR3 nucleotides are TGTGCCAGCAGCTTAGAAGCGGGGGGGGCAGATACGCAGTATTTT. The encoded protein is CASSLEAGGADTQYF.

V gene TRBV7-2 combines with J gene TRBJ2-4; 7 positions agree with TRBD2. There are 17 residues in the CDR3. Germline-derived CDR1 and CDR2 are SGHTA and FQGNSA. V was pared by 4 bases and J by 2 bases, with 11 bases of the junction left unmatched. The chain's CDR3 is CASSSPGLAETKNIQYF. Here the CDR3 DNA reads TGTGCCAGCAGCTCCCCGGGGCTAGCGGAAACCAAAAACATTCAGTACTTC.

The chain couples TRBV14 to TRBJ2-1, with D perhaps TRBD1 (6 bases). The CDR3 is 13 residues long. Trimming removed 4 bases from V and 9 bases from J, with 13 bases in between. From germline, CDR1 is SGHDN and CDR2 FVKESK. CDR3 sequence reads: CASSLTGKAEQFF. CDR3 bases: TGTGCCAGCAGCCTTACAGGGAAGGCTGAGCAGTTCTTC.

The genes are TRBV18 and TRBJ1-1; D not resolved. The CDR3 totals 16 residues. Between the trimmed V and J ends, which lost 0 bases and 0 bases, there was a span of 11 bases. Per germline, CDR1 KGHSH and CDR2 LQKENI. In DNA, the CDR3 is TGTGCCAGCTCACCACCTCGCGGAGGGATGAACACTGAAGCTTTCTTT. It encodes CASSPPRGGMNTEAFF.

As DNA, the CDR3 is TGCGCCAGCAGCCTCCTACAGAGTAACTATGGCTACACCTTC. This translates into CASSLLQSNYGYTF. V usage is TRBV5-1 and J usage is TRBJ1-2; no definite D call. Germline V gene sequence: CDR1 SGHRS, CDR2 YFSETQ. Trimming shortened V by 4 bases and J by 1 base, and 11 bases separated the two germline ends. The CDR3 is made up of 14 amino acids.

The rearrangement links TRBV29-1 to TRBJ1-1; unclear D gene. The CDR3 runs 13 residues. Germline lookup yields CDR1 SQVTM and CDR2 ANQGSEA. V was shortened by 0 bases and J by 0 bases, with 5 bases between the two germline ends. CDR3 in DNA: TGCAGCGTTGAAGAGTTTATGAACACTGAAGCTTTCTTT. Translation gives CSVEEFMNTEAFF.

This clonotype was counted only a few times. The V call is TRBV11-2, the J call TRBJ2-5, with 8 bases lining up with TRBD2. Trimming at V came to 1 base and at J to 5 bases, leaving 9 bases not matched to a gene. The CDR3 is 16 residues long. Germline values: CDR1 SGHAT, CDR2 FQNNGV. The CDR3 sequence: CASSLVFGGAWETQYF. The CDR3 DNA reads as TGTGCCAGCAGCTTAGTGTTCGGGGGGGCCTGGGAGACCCAGTACTTC.

The gene calls are TRBV20-1 and TRBJ2-3; 10 bases are a match to TRBD2. After removal of 5 bases from V and 2 bases from J, the junction contained 10 bases not matched to a gene. The length of the CDR3 is 16 residues. Looked up from germline, CDR1 is DFQATT and CDR2 is SNEGSKA (reference sequence). The CDR3 sequence: CSAYASGGAYTDTQYF. The CDR3 nucleotides are TGCAGTGCTTACGCTAGCGGGGGTGCCTACACAGATACGCAGTATTTT.

The genes are TRBV6-2 or TRBV6-3 and TRBJ2-3; D is uncertain. V lost 7 bases and J lost 7, with 9 bases in between. Germline V gene lookup returns CDR1 MNHEY and CDR2 SVGEGT. The length of the CDR3 is 11 residues. CDR3 sequence: CASTALYTQYF. In DNA form, the CDR3 reads TGTGCCAGCACGGCCCTATATACGCAGTATTTT.

Remarks on this clonotype: The junction differs from germline at one of its ends, possibly a read error. This chain joins TRBV2 and TRBJ2-2; TRBD1 or TRBD2 may be the D gene (5 bases each). The V gene's germline CDR1 is SNHLY and CDR2 FYNNEI. There are 11 residues in the CDR3. The CDR3 DNA follows: TGTGCCAGCAGTGACGGGACGCCGGCAAGTTTT. Its translation: CASSDGTPASF.

V usage is TRBV6-2 or TRBV6-3 and J usage is TRBJ2-1; 9 bases align to TRBD2. The germline V gene has CDR1 MNHEY and CDR2 SVGEGT. The CDR3 covers 14 residues. V lost 4 bases to trimming and J lost 10 bases; unmatched junction nucleotides: 8. For the CDR3, the DNA is TGTGCCAGCAGTTTTAGCGGGGGTTCCGGGGAGCAGTTCTTC. It translates to CASSFSGGSGEQFF.

The chain has TRBV4-1 and TRBJ1-1, with a tentative D call TRBD1 (6 bases). V was cut by 4 bases and J by 3 bases, with 9 bases left in between. CDR3 length: 13 residues. CDR1 and CDR2 (germline): MGHRA, YSYEKL. The CDR3 is CASSRTAYTEAFF. In DNA, the CDR3 is TGCGCCAGCAGCCGGACAGCGTACACTGAAGCTTTCTTT.

The J gene is TRBJ2-3, the V gene TRBV7-3, with 7 bases fitting TRBD2. Germline values: CDR1 SGHTA, CDR2 FQGTGA. The CDR3 length is 16 residues. V trimming: 0 bases; J trimming: 5 bases; junction bases outside the gene matches: 8. CDR3 nucleotides: TGTGCCAGCAGCTTAACCCCTGGGAGGGCAGGAGATACGCAGTATTTT. Amino acid sequence: CASSLTPGRAGDTQYF.

The chain is built from TRBV7-6 and TRBJ1-2; D is possibly TRBD1 (6 bases). V was clipped by 1 base and J by 6 bases, with 15 bases between them. The CDR3 has 15 residues. Per germline, CDR1 SGHVS and CDR2 FNYEAQ. CDR3 DNA sequence: TGTGCCAGCAGCTTAGATGGTCGGGGGCGGAATGGCTACACCTTC. It encodes CASSLDGRGRNGYTF.

This clonotype was seen a handful of times. V usage is TRBV9 and J usage is TRBJ2-7, with D perhaps TRBD1 (5 bases). CDR1 is SGDLS, CDR2 YYNGEE, per germline. CDR3 length equals 15 residues. V was pared by 0 bases and J by 3 bases, with 13 bases between. The CDR3 spells CASSVGPDRDYEQYF. The CDR3 DNA reads as TGTGCCAGCAGCGTAGGCCCCGACAGAGACTACGAGCAGTACTTC.

The table lists this clonotype with a few counts. This chain connects TRBV7-8 to TRBJ1-6; D unclear. V was clipped by 4 bases and J by 4 bases, with 8 bases between them. Germline CDR1 and CDR2: SGHVS and FQNEAQ. The CDR3 sequence is 14 residues long. DNA of the CDR3: TGTGCCAGCAGCTCCGGGCCTTATAATTCACCCCTCCACTTT. This translates into CASSSGPYNSPLHF.

This chain links TRBV12-3 or TRBV12-4 with TRBJ2-5; TRBD1 might be the D (6 bases). The CDR3 has 12 residues. The V and J ends lost 9 bases and 3 bases respectively, with 11 bases between them. CDR3 in amino acids: CASTTGEETQYF. The CDR3 DNA is TGTGCCAGTACGACAGGAGAAGAGACCCAGTACTTC.

A note on this clonotype: Sequence at one end of the junction differs from germline and may be a read error. The chain employs TRBV3-1 and TRBJ1-1, with D unclear. The CDR3 loop spans 19 amino acids. Germline V gene sequence: CDR1 LGHDT, CDR2 YNNKEL (reference sequence). CDR3 residues: CASSQDLGVGQRVNTETFF. In nucleotides, the CDR3 is TGTGCCAGCAGCCAAGATCTTGGTGTCGGGCAGAGGGTGAACACTGAAACTTTCTTT.

J is TRBJ1-1 and V is TRBV29-1; 11 bases line up with TRBD1. Germline CDR1 SQVTM, CDR2 ANQGSEA. V shed 1 base, J shed 11 bases, and the junction held 6 bases outside the gene matches. CDR3 length equals 13 residues. The chain's CDR3 is CSVEGPGQGVAFF. CDR3 nucleotide sequence: TGCAGCGTTGAAGGTCCGGGACAGGGGGTTGCTTTCTTT.

The rearrangement uses TRBV20-1 and TRBJ1-2, with 8 nucleotides matching TRBD1. With 3 bases clipped from V and 4 bases from J, the junction kept 7 bases outside the gene matches. This CDR3 contains 14 residues. From germline, CDR1 is DFQATT and CDR2 SNEGSKA (reference sequence). CDR3 loop: CSASEPGGTYGYTF. CDR3 in DNA: TGCAGTGCTAGCGAGCCAGGGGGCACCTATGGCTACACCTTC.

The chain couples TRBV20-1 to TRBJ2-7; TRBD2 might be the D (6 bases). CDR3 length: 14 amino acids. Trimming left V 0 bases short and J 4 bases short, with 13 bases between. Germline assignment: CDR1 DFQATT and CDR2 SNEGSKA (reference sequence). The CDR3 spells CSARDLGLGYEQYF. The CDR3 bases are TGCAGTGCTAGAGATCTGGGACTGGGTTACGAGCAGTACTTC.

This clonotype was seen only a few times. The chain couples TRBV27 to TRBJ1-2; no definite D call. The germline V gene has CDR1 MNHEY and CDR2 SMNVEV (reference sequence). The V end lost 5 bases, the J end lost 0 bases, and 13 bases lay between the germline ends. This CDR3 comprises 15 residues. CDR3 sequence: CASSPGGRPNYGYTF. In DNA, the CDR3 is TGTGCCAGCAGTCCAGGAGGCAGGCCTAACTATGGCTACACCTTC.